A single sample gave rise to the 27 T cell receptor beta chains below, sequenced in a study of regulatory T cells in long-lasting Graves disease. To make TCR beta libraries, researchers used iRepertoire HTBI primers and Arm-PCR of CDR3 regions. MiXCR was run by TCRdb on the multiplex PCR reads, yielding one entry per CDR3 protein. The table lists 500,000 to 800,000 distinct CDR3 sequences, 30% of them singletons. Time point in this sample: persistent/refractory GD, antithyroid drugs over 5 years with positive TRAb. With RNA extracted from PBMCs as input, the TCR library was made. Sequencing was performed on peripheral blood mononuclear cells (PBMCs), taken when the disease was refractory, from a patient treated with antithyroid drugs. These TCRs come from a female donor with Graves disease.

V is TRBV6-5 and J is TRBJ1-4, with TRBD1 identical over 7 bases. The CDR3 runs 13 residues. The V segment lost 2 bases and the J segment 7 bases; nucleotides outside the gene matches: 1. Germline V gene data show CDR1 as MNHEY and CDR2 as SVGAGI. The CDR3 nucleotides read TGTGCCAGCAGTTACGGGGACAGTGAAAAACTGTTTTTT. It is translated as CASSYGDSEKLFF.

About this clonotype itself: One end of the junction does not line up with germline, which may come from a read error. The gene calls are TRBV29-1 and TRBJ2-7; D possibly corresponds to TRBD1 (6 bases). This CDR3 contains 15 residues. Germline loops: CDR1 SQVTM, CDR2 ANQGSEA. The CDR3 here is CSVEGGASGSYEQYF. CDR3 nucleotides: TGCAGCGTAGAAGGGGGAGCGAGTGGCTCCTACGAGCAGTACTTC.

CDR3 sequence: CASSQVEGIYEQYF. The CDR3 bases are TGTGCCAGCAGCCAAGTGGAGGGGATCTACGAGCAGTACTTC. The chain employs TRBV3-1 and TRBJ2-7, with D possibly matching TRBD2 (6 bases). Trimming removed 1 base at V and 3 bases at J, with 10 bases between. Germline CDR1 LGHDT, CDR2 YNNKEL (reference sequence). The CDR3 is made up of 14 amino acids.

This sequence joins TRBV5-4 and TRBJ2-5; 9 bases align to TRBD1. V trimming: 1 base; J trimming: 5 bases; junction bases outside the gene matches: 6. The CDR3 is made up of 15 amino acids. Per the germline V gene, CDR1 is SGHNT and CDR2 is YYREEE (reference sequence). CDR3 loop: CASSLTGQGDETQYF. The CDR3 DNA sequence: TGTGCCAGCAGCTTGACGGGACAGGGTGACGAGACCCAGTACTTC.

This clonotype was counted at least ten times. The J gene is TRBJ2-7, the V gene TRBV6-1; no clear D. The CDR3 runs 13 residues. The germline gives CDR1 MNHNS, CDR2 SASEGT. V dropped 6 bases and J dropped 6 bases, with 15 bases sitting between them. DNA of the CDR3: TGTGCCAGCAGGGTCATCGAAATCTCCGAGCAGTACTTC. Its protein product is CASRVIEISEQYF.

This clonotype was observed at least ten times. J is TRBJ2-5 and V is TRBV28; the match to TRBD2 covers 10 bases. Germline CDR1 is MDHEN and CDR2 is SYDVKM. The trim removed 4 bases at V and 4 bases at J, leaving 6 bases unmatched. The CDR3 covers 15 residues. The CDR3 coding sequence is TGTGCCAGCAGTTGGGCTAGCGGGAGCCCAGAGACCCAGTACTTC. Translated, it gives CASSWASGSPETQYF.

The chain couples TRBV30 to TRBJ1-6, with unresolved D. This CDR3 comprises 13 residues. V dropped 4 bases and J dropped 6 bases, with 10 bases sitting between them. Germline V CDR1 and CDR2: GTSNPN, SVGIG (reference sequence). CDR3 sequence: CAWTASANSPLHF. Written as DNA, the CDR3 is TGTGCCTGGACTGCGTCAGCTAATTCACCCCTCCACTTT. Based on the CDR3 plus reference TRBV30 and TRBJ1-6, the full variable domain is SQTIHQWPATLVQPVGSPLSLECTVEGTSNPNLYWYRQAAGRGLQLLFYSVGIGQISSEVPQNLSASRPQDRQFILSSKKLLLSDSGFYLCAWTASANSPLHFGNGTRLTVT.

This clonotype has more than one count but fewer than ten. This chain connects TRBV6-2 or TRBV6-3 to TRBJ2-7, with D possibly TRBD2 on 6 matching bases. V lost 2 bases, J lost 5 bases, and 13 bases lay in between. This CDR3 comprises 14 residues. Germline V gene data show CDR1 as MNHEY and CDR2 as SVGEGT. CDR3: CASSYRRVADEQYF. The DNA for the CDR3 is TGTGCCAGCAGTTACCGCAGGGTAGCGGACGAGCAGTACTTC.

The chain carries TRBV6-1 and TRBJ1-5; TRBD1 matches at 7 bases. The CDR3 extends over 14 amino acids. J lost 6 bases, V lost 6 bases, and 8 bases had no gene match. From germline, CDR1 is MNHNS and CDR2 SASEGT. The CDR3 DNA sequence: TGTGCCAGCAGACGACAGGGCTACAGTCAGCCCCAGCATTTT. Amino acid sequence: CASRRQGYSQPQHF.

This chain connects TRBV7-9 to TRBJ2-7; 7 positions match TRBD2. The germline V gene has CDR1 SEHNR and CDR2 FQNEAQ (reference sequence). The length of the CDR3 is 15 residues. After removal of 6 bases from V and 2 bases from J, the junction contained 10 bases not matched to a gene. CDR3 coding DNA: TGTGCCAGCAGGCTTACGGCTAGCGGCCCCTACGAGCAGTACTTC. Protein: CASRLTASGPYEQYF.

This rearrangement joins TRBV12-3 or TRBV12-4 to TRBJ1-3; 9 nucleotides align to TRBD1. The CDR3 length is 18 residues. J gave up 1 base and V 9 bases, and 16 bases lay outside the gene matches. The CDR3 sequence: CASLPGQGLVVSGNTIYF. The CDR3 coding sequence is TGTGCCAGTTTACCGGGACAGGGACTCGTAGTTTCTGGAAACACCATATATTTT.

V gene TRBV5-4 combines with J gene TRBJ2-2, with D unclear. The V end lost 3 bases, the J end lost 5 bases, and 11 bases lay between the germline ends. Germline CDR1 reads SGHNT; CDR2 reads YYREEE (reference sequence). The CDR3 extends over 14 amino acids. CDR3: CASSSSSGTGELFF. CDR3 DNA sequence: TGTGCCAGCAGCTCTAGTTCTGGGACCGGGGAGCTGTTTTTT.

In regard to this clonotype: Lacking the conserved final phenylalanine or tryptophan, this CDR3 likely reflects a read error. The limits of the CDR3 on the DNA are not certain, so only TCRdb's listed CDR3 is given. The J gene is TRBJ1-2, the V gene TRBV7-2; the table names TRBD1, a call not compared with the DNA. Germline-derived CDR1 and CDR2 are SGHTA and FQGNSA. The CDR3 contains 8 residues when both ends are counted. This CDR3 is CARRWDRM.

This clonotype was counted only a few times. The V call is TRBV19, the J call TRBJ2-7, with D possibly called TRBD1 or TRBD2 (5 bases each). Germline V gene data show CDR1 as LNHDA and CDR2 as SQIVND (reference sequence). The CDR3 is made up of 14 amino acids. V was trimmed by 3 bases and J by 6 bases, leaving 15 bases between them. This chain's CDR3 is CASSMISGTCEQYF. CDR3 in DNA: TGTGCCAGTAGTATGATATCGGGGACCTGCGAGCAGTACTTC.

The chain couples TRBV2 to TRBJ1-2, with a tentative D call TRBD1 (6 bases). Germline V gives CDR1 SNHLY, CDR2 FYNNEI. The CDR3 is made up of 14 amino acids. V lost 3 bases, J lost 10 bases, and 18 bases lay in between. CDR3 loop: CASSEGAEGYYYTF. The CDR3 coding sequence is TGTGCCAGCAGTGAGGGGGCCGAGGGATACTACTACACCTTC.

The rearrangement uses TRBV6-5 and TRBJ2-5; D unresolved. The CDR3 contains 14 residues. Germline V gene lookup returns CDR1 MNHEY and CDR2 SVGAGI. V dropped 2 bases and J dropped 2 bases, with 9 bases sitting between them. The CDR3 here is CASSYKDLQETQYF. CDR3 DNA sequence: TGTGCCAGCAGTTACAAGGATCTGCAAGAGACCCAGTACTTC.

For this clonotype: One end of the junction is discordant with germline, which a read error may explain. V usage is TRBV25-1 and J usage is TRBJ1-2; tentative D call: TRBD1 (5 bases). Germline CDR1 and CDR2: MGHDK and SYGVNS. The CDR3 contains 13 residues. This chain's CDR3 is CASTGGLNYGCTF. CDR3 DNA sequence: TGTGCCAGCACCGGGGGACTGAACTATGGCTGCACCTTC.

This clonotype was recorded a few times. This CDR3 reads CASSRGQPGELFF. In DNA, the CDR3 is TGTGCCAGCAGCCGTGGCCAACCCGGGGAGCTGTTTTTT. The V gene is TRBV28, the J gene TRBJ2-2; D is uncertain. Trimming cost V 6 bases and J 6 bases, with 11 bases left between them. CDR3 length equals 13 residues. Germline V lookup: CDR1 MDHEN, CDR2 SYDVKM. Drawing the rest from reference TRBV28 and TRBJ2-2, the complete variable domain is DVKVTQSSRYLVKRTGEKVFLECVQDMDHENMFWYRQDPGLGLRLIYFSYDVKMKEKGDIPEGYSVSREKKERFSLILESASTNQTSMYLCASSRGQPGELFFGEGSRLTVL.

This clonotype was observed a handful of times. The chain carries TRBV29-1 and TRBJ1-1; 8 bases are a match to TRBD1. Germline V lookup: CDR1 SQVTM, CDR2 ANQGSEA. This CDR3 contains 14 residues. V shed 5 bases, J shed 4 bases, and the junction held 9 bases outside the gene matches. CDR3 nucleotide sequence: TGCAGCGTTTACAGGGGGGGCAGGGGCACTGAAGCTTTCTTT. This codes for CSVYRGGRGTEAFF.

The count of this clonotype is one. Relative to the germline gene, one junction end is altered; a read error may explain this. The chain employs TRBV7-9 and TRBJ1-2; perhaps TRBD1 as D (5 bases). Germline CDR1 is SEHNR and CDR2 is FQNEAQ (reference sequence). The CDR3 runs 14 residues. In DNA, the CDR3 is TGTGCCAGCGGCTTAGCGCAGGGCGCGGGTGGCTACACCTTC. Translating gives CASGLAQGAGGYTF.

This clonotype was seen repeatedly, ten times or more. Here the CDR3 DNA reads TGTGCCAGCACCCTTCTTGGTGCAGTCCGGTTGGATTCACCCCTCCACTTT. It codes for CASTLLGAVRLDSPLHF. The chain combines TRBV6-1 with TRBJ1-6; the D is unclear. Per germline, CDR1 MNHNS and CDR2 SASEGT. CDR3 length: 17 amino acids. Trimming left V 7 bases short and J 8 bases short, with 24 bases between.

The rearrangement uses TRBV6-1 and TRBJ2-5, with D perhaps matching TRBD2 (5 bases). Deletions cut 6 bases from V and 5 bases from J, with 13 bases between. The CDR3 consists of 13 residues. Germline-derived CDR1 and CDR2 are MNHNS and SASEGT. The CDR3 DNA reads as TGTGCCAGCAGCCAGTACGGGAAGGAGACCCAGTACTTC. It specifies CASSQYGKETQYF.

In this sample, this clonotype turned up a few times. V gene TRBV11-2 combines with J gene TRBJ2-4, with 7 nucleotides matching TRBD1. Germline V CDR1 and CDR2: SGHAT, FQNNGV. The CDR3 sequence is 13 residues long. Trimming removed 6 bases from V and 6 bases from J; junction bases left unmatched: 5. The CDR3 here is CASSSYRGNIQYF. The CDR3 DNA is TGTGCCAGCAGTTCCTACAGGGGAAACATTCAGTACTTC.

The genes are TRBV6-5 and TRBJ2-7; 9 bases line up with TRBD2. The V gene end was trimmed by 2 bases and the J gene end by 4 bases; junction bases not matched to a gene: 3. Per germline, CDR1 MNHEY and CDR2 SVGAGI. This CDR3 has 14 residues. CDR3 sequence: CASSYGTSLYEQYF. DNA of the CDR3: TGTGCCAGCAGTTACGGGACTAGCCTTTACGAGCAGTACTTC.

The chain combines TRBV30 with TRBJ1-6; perhaps TRBD1 as D (6 bases). V was shortened by 8 bases and J by 14 bases, with 22 bases between the two germline ends. The CDR3 sequence is 13 residues long. Germline V lookup: CDR1 GTSNPN, CDR2 SVGIG (reference sequence). The CDR3 is CARTGGGAKALHF. CDR3 nucleotide sequence: TGTGCCAGAACGGGGGGGGGCGCGAAGGCCCTCCACTTT.

Many counts were recorded for this clonotype. V gene TRBV7-8 combines with J gene TRBJ1-5; 9 nucleotides align to TRBD1. V dropped 3 bases and J dropped 2; count of bases not matched to a gene: 8. Germline lookup yields CDR1 SGHVS and CDR2 FQNEAQ. This CDR3 spans 17 amino acids. DNA for the CDR3: TGTGCCAGCAGCTTCGCGGACAGGGGTTATGGCAATCAGCCCCAGCATTTT. It encodes CASSFADRGYGNQPQHF.

The J gene is TRBJ2-4, the V gene TRBV20-1; 10 nucleotides line up with TRBD1. Trimming at V came to 3 bases and at J to 7 bases, leaving 6 bases not matched to a gene. CDR3 length: 14 amino acids. CDR1 is DFQATT, CDR2 SNEGSKA, per germline (reference sequence). CDR3 coding DNA: TGCAGTGCTAGGGAACCGGGACAGGGGAACATTCAGTACTTC. Its protein product is CSAREPGQGNIQYF.